The T cell receptor beta chain described here comes from a study of blood T cell dynamics during melanoma immunotherapy. At the level of the study: Patients with metastatic melanoma got pembrolizumab or nivolumab-ipilimumab as first-line care.

Libraries were prepared by immunoSEQ multiplex PCR; TCRdb keeps only in-frame clonotypes and omits some of them. The data show more than 13,000 clones, approximately 90% seen once. V dropped 2 bases and J dropped 4 bases, with 17 bases sitting between them. This CDR3 has 16 residues. Germline assignment: CDR1 SGHRS and CDR2 YFSETQ. Time point defined: week 3, after first cycle of checkpoint inhibitor. Patients had no prior systemic cancer treatment, immunosuppressants or other active cancers. The source of this sequence is a human donor with melanoma. The specimen was blood, collected from a patient treated with checkpoint blockade. This chain connects TRBV5-1 to TRBJ2-3, with D possibly matching TRBD1 (5 bases). CDR3 sequence reads: CASSFRTQGLPDTQYF. The CDR3 DNA reads as TGCGCCAGCAGCTTCAGGACGCAGGGATTGCCAGATACGCAGTATTTT.